One and the same sample provided the 21 T cell receptor beta chains below, sequenced in a study of early T cells in non-severe SARS-CoV-2 infection (dated by TCRdb to the early 2020s). Library prep was done by 5' RACE. Sequencing used a NextSeq 500. In-frame beta chains were kept once TCRdb had trimmed the public reads at Q25 with fastp and called clones with MiXCR. For every CDR3 protein sequence, its rows merge into one entry that carries the most common genes and DNA. The sample table holds around 25,000 distinct CDR3 sequences, of which roughly 6% were seen once. The ten largest make up under 2.5% of the sample. Sequenced material: whole blood. These receptors were taken from an adult who was a healthcare worker with PCR-confirmed SARS-CoV-2 infection or an uninfected control (not recorded which).

This clonotype appeared a few times. The chain recombines TRBV3-1 with TRBJ2-1, with 7 bases fitting TRBD2. Per the germline V gene, CDR1 is LGHDT and CDR2 is YNNKEL (reference sequence). The CDR3 runs to 12 residues. Germline trimming cut 4 bases from V and 12 bases from J; bases unmatched to any gene: 6. CDR3 residues: CASSLLAEPQFF. In DNA, the CDR3 is TGTGCCAGCAGCCTCCTAGCGGAGCCGCAGTTCTTC.

In this sample, this clonotype turned up a few times. The V call is TRBV11-2, the J call TRBJ1-2, with 9 bases lining up with TRBD1. The V and J ends lost 5 bases and 3 bases, in that order; junction bases with no gene match: 10. CDR1 and CDR2 from the germline V gene are SGHAT and FQNNGV. This CDR3 spans 16 amino acids. Written as DNA, the CDR3 is TGTGCCAGCAGCCTACGCGGGACAGGGCTGGACTATGGCTACACCTTC. Residues: CASSLRGTGLDYGYTF. The whole variable domain, remainder taken from reference TRBV11-2 and TRBJ1-2, is EAGVAQSPRYKIIEKRQSVAFWCNPISGHATLYWYQQILGQGPKLLIQFQNNGVVDDSQLPKDRFSAERLKGVDSTLKIQPAKLEDSAVYLCASSLRGTGLDYGYTFGSGTRLTVV.

The V gene is TRBV12-3 or TRBV12-4, the J gene TRBJ2-7, with a possible D match to TRBD2 (7 bases). V gave up 1 base and J gave up 5 bases, with 12 bases separating them. The CDR3 is 14 amino acids. The DNA for the CDR3 is TGTGCCAGCAGTTTAGGAGGGGGGGTTAACGAGCAGTACTTC. Translation: CASSLGGGVNEQYF.

Ten or more counts support this clonotype. The rearrangement links TRBV11-2 to TRBJ1-2; 8 positions agree with TRBD1. This CDR3 has 13 amino acids. Germline V gene data show CDR1 as SGHAT and CDR2 as FQNNGV. The V and J ends lost 6 bases and 2 bases, in that order; junction bases with no gene match: 2. The chain's CDR3 is CASRGQANYGYTF. The CDR3 nucleotides are TGTGCCAGCAGGGGACAGGCCAACTATGGCTACACCTTC. Full variable domain (remainder filled in from reference TRBV11-2 and TRBJ1-2): EAGVAQSPRYKIIEKRQSVAFWCNPISGHATLYWYQQILGQGPKLLIQFQNNGVVDDSQLPKDRFSAERLKGVDSTLKIQPAKLEDSAVYLCASRGQANYGYTFGSGTRLTVV.

The chain carries TRBV12-5 and TRBJ1-1; 7 positions agree with TRBD1. With 5 bases clipped from V and 6 bases from J, the junction kept 6 bases outside the gene matches. From germline, CDR1 is LGHNT and CDR2 FRNRAP. This CDR3 has 13 residues. CDR3: CASGAEGASEAFF. Written as DNA, the CDR3 is TGTGCTAGTGGTGCGGAGGGGGCCTCTGAAGCTTTCTTT.

This clonotype appeared many times. The V gene is TRBV4-2, the J gene TRBJ2-3; no firm D call. This CDR3 has 17 residues. V lost 0 bases, J lost 3 bases, and 16 bases lay in between. From germline, CDR1 is LGHNA and CDR2 YNFKEQ. The CDR3 DNA is TGTGCCAGCAGCCAAGAGGTCCAGGTCTGGGGTACAGATACGCAGTATTTT. It codes for CASSQEVQVWGTDTQYF.

J is TRBJ2-7 and V is TRBV7-6; TRBD1 or TRBD2 may be the D gene (5 bases each). Germline values: CDR1 SGHVS, CDR2 FNYEAQ. This CDR3 is 16 amino acids long. Between the trimmed V and J ends, which lost 4 bases and 1 base, there was a span of 17 bases. This CDR3 is CASSSGPRDGSYEQYF. The CDR3 bases are TGTGCCAGCAGCTCGGGTCCCCGGGACGGGTCCTACGAGCAGTACTTC.

There are many counts of this clonotype. V is TRBV19 and J is TRBJ2-5; D gene unclear. The length of the CDR3 is 13 residues. Trimming took 8 bases from V and 0 from J, leaving 10 bases between them. CDR1 is LNHDA and CDR2 is SQIVND in the germline V gene (reference sequence). The CDR3 nucleotides are TGTGCCAGTCAGAGTACGTACCAAGAGACCCAGTACTTC. As protein: CASQSTYQETQYF.

This clonotype counts as medium-sized. The chain employs TRBV5-1 and TRBJ1-4; D is possibly TRBD1 (6 bases). The V end lost 0 bases, the J end lost 7 bases, and 10 bases lay between the germline ends. In germline, CDR1 is SGHRS, CDR2 YFSETQ. The CDR3 consists of 14 residues. CDR3 in DNA: TGCGCCAGCAGCTTGGCGGGGGCCGGTGAAAAACTGTTTTTT. It is translated as CASSLAGAGEKLFF.

This clonotype was counted between two and nine times. The V gene is TRBV18, the J gene TRBJ2-3; 8 nucleotides align to TRBD1. The CDR3 covers 21 residues. In germline, CDR1 is KGHSH, CDR2 LQKENI. V lost 0 bases and J lost 1; bases outside the gene matches: 18. In DNA, the CDR3 is TGTGCCAGCTCACCACCTCTTTCTGGGACAGGTCAACTAACCCGCACAGATACGCAGTATTTT. Translating it yields CASSPPLSGTGQLTRTDTQYF.

This clonotype was observed at least ten times. The chain's CDR3 is CASSLEETLGQGEYNEQFF. The DNA of the CDR3 is TGTGCCAGCAGCTTAGAAGAAACCCTTGGACAGGGGGAGTACAATGAGCAGTTCTTC. The chain uses TRBV11-2 and TRBJ2-1, with TRBD1 matching over 10 bases. Germline V gene lookup returns CDR1 SGHAT and CDR2 FQNNGV. The length of the CDR3 is 19 residues. V shed 0 bases, J shed 4 bases, and the junction held 12 bases outside the gene matches. The full variable domain, its missing parts supplied by reference TRBV11-2 and TRBJ2-1, is EAGVAQSPRYKIIEKRQSVAFWCNPISGHATLYWYQQILGQGPKLLIQFQNNGVVDDSQLPKDRFSAERLKGVDSTLKIQPAKLEDSAVYLCASSLEETLGQGEYNEQFFGPGTRLTVL.

Within the sample, this clonotype is medium-sized. This rearrangement joins TRBV2 to TRBJ1-6; D is ambiguous. The CDR3 spans 16 residues. With 0 bases removed from V and 6 bases from J, the gap between germline ends came to 12 bases. Germline CDR1 and CDR2: SNHLY and FYNNEI. In DNA, the CDR3 is TGTGCCAGCAGTGAAGCGATGGGAGACTTTAATTCACCCCTCCACTTT. The encoded protein is CASSEAMGDFNSPLHF. Full variable domain (rest looked up from reference TRBV2 and TRBJ1-6): EPEVTQTPSHQVTQMGQEVILRCVPISNHLYFYWYRQILGQKVEFLVSFYNNEISEKSEIFDDQFSVERPDGSNFTLKIRSTKLEDSAMYFCASSEAMGDFNSPLHFGNGTRLTVT.

This clonotype was counted a few times. The chain employs TRBV21-1 and TRBJ2-3; TRBD2, the D gene given by the table, was not confirmed from the DNA. TRBV21-1 has pseudogene status. The CDR3 has 20 residues. This CDR3 reads CASSLPGDSPQALSTDTQYF. The CDR3 region has the DNA TGTGCCAGCAGCCTGCCGGGGGACTCCCCTCAGGCCCTAAGCACAGATACGCAGTATTTT.

This clonotype was detected many times. The chain recombines TRBV11-2 with TRBJ2-5; no clear D gene. The CDR3 has 12 residues. Germline assignment: CDR1 SGHAT and CDR2 FQNNGV. V was clipped by 5 bases and J by 5 bases, with 9 bases between them. CDR3 amino acids: CASSLLVETQYF. Here the CDR3 DNA reads TGTGCCAGCAGCCTACTGGTGGAGACCCAGTACTTC. Full variable domain (missing parts from reference TRBV11-2 and TRBJ2-5): EAGVAQSPRYKIIEKRQSVAFWCNPISGHATLYWYQQILGQGPKLLIQFQNNGVVDDSQLPKDRFSAERLKGVDSTLKIQPAKLEDSAVYLCASSLLVETQYFGPGTRLLVL.

This clonotype was detected many times. The V call is TRBV10-1, the J call TRBJ2-1, with TRBD2 identical over 8 bases. The trim removed 7 bases at V and 2 bases at J, leaving 7 bases unmatched. Germline lookup yields CDR1 WNHNN and CDR2 SYGVQD (reference sequence). CDR3 length equals 15 residues. The CDR3 spells CASTEPGGPYNEQFF. DNA for the CDR3: TGCGCCAGCACCGAGCCGGGGGGGCCCTACAATGAGCAGTTCTTC.

This clonotype came up many times. This CDR3 reads CSATDRAYLNQPQHF. In DNA form, the CDR3 reads TGCAGTGCCACAGACAGGGCCTACCTCAATCAGCCCCAGCATTTT. This rearrangement joins TRBV20-1 to TRBJ1-5; 7 bases agree with TRBD1. The CDR3 is made up of 15 amino acids. V shed 6 bases and J 3 bases; nucleotides not matched to a gene: 11. The germline gives CDR1 DFQATT, CDR2 SNEGSKA (reference sequence).

This clonotype qualifies as medium-sized. J is TRBJ1-1 and V is TRBV5-1; 10 positions agree with TRBD1. The junction had 6 bases not matched to a gene; V was cut back by 3 bases and J by 7 bases. The CDR3 is 14 amino acids. Germline CDR1 SGHRS, CDR2 YFSETQ. CDR3 amino acids: CASSSLGQGGEAFF. Here the CDR3 DNA reads TGCGCCAGCAGCTCGCTTGGACAGGGGGGTGAAGCTTTCTTT.

There are many counts of this clonotype. This chain connects TRBV12-3 or TRBV12-4 to TRBJ2-7; D remains ambiguous. The CDR3 sequence is 14 residues long. V dropped 5 bases and J dropped 0 bases, with 11 bases sitting between them. This chain's CDR3 is CASSKHSSSYEQYF. CDR3 nucleotide sequence: TGTGCCAGCAGTAAACACAGTAGCTCCTACGAGCAGTACTTC.

This clonotype appeared a few times. The chain has TRBV7-3 and TRBJ1-1; D is unresolved. The CDR3 is made up of 9 amino acids. Trimming stripped 9 bases from V and 12 bases from J, with 11 bases between. Germline V gene data show CDR1 as SGHTA and CDR2 as FQGTGA. The CDR3 sequence is CARNYGTFF. The DNA for the CDR3 is TGTGCCAGAAACTACGGGACTTTCTTT.

This chain uses TRBV6-1 with TRBJ2-7; a weak D match, TRBD1 (5 bases). Between the trimmed V and J ends, which lost 11 bases and 0 bases, there was a span of 20 bases. Germline V gene sequence: CDR1 MNHNS, CDR2 SASEGT. The CDR3 loop spans 15 amino acids. CDR3 nucleotide sequence: TGTGCCTTGAACTTATGGGGCAGCCGCTCCTACGAGCAGTACTTC. Its protein is CALNLWGSRSYEQYF.

This clonotype was observed at least ten times. The chain uses TRBV19 and TRBJ2-2; D might be TRBD2 (6 bases). Per the germline V gene, CDR1 is LNHDA and CDR2 is SQIVND (reference sequence). V lost 6 bases and J lost 5, with 16 bases in between. The CDR3 runs 15 residues. CDR3 protein: CASRIETAGTGELFF. The CDR3 nucleotides are TGTGCCAGTAGGATCGAGACGGCGGGAACCGGGGAGCTGTTTTTT. Complete variable domain (other parts from reference TRBV19 and TRBJ2-2): DGGITQSPKYLFRKEGQNVTLSCEQNLNHDAMYWYRQDPGQGLRLIYYSQIVNDFQKGDIAEGYSVSREKKESFPLTVTSAQKNPTAFYLCASRIETAGTGELFFGEGSRLTVL.